Only one count was recorded for the clone carrying this T cell receptor beta chain. Its antigen is undetermined. Sequenced by immunoSEQ multiplex PCR; TCRdb stores in-frame clones only, minus some. The sample yields 150,000 to 200,000 clones, about nine tenths seen once. This record comes from a study of T cell responses to AZD1222 COVID-19 vaccine. Study conclusions and caveats: Only a handful of individuals given AZD1222 were seropositive at baseline.

This CDR3 region has 13 residues. The V and J ends lost 5 bases and 8 bases respectively, with 15 bases between them. The germline CDR1 and CDR2 sequences are SGHTA and FQGTGA. The sequence derives from an adult in good health. V is TRBV7-3 and J is TRBJ1-2, with unresolved D. Sequencing used peripheral blood, obtained on day 0 of AZD1222 vaccination. CDR3 amino acids: CASSRGSTSGYTF. The CDR3 coding sequence is TGTGCCAGCAGCCGAGGAAGCACGTCCGGCTACACCTTC.